This TCR beta chain was identified during a study of regulatory T cells in long-lasting Graves disease (dated by TCRdb to the early 2020s). For the wider study: Antithyroid drugs had been taken for less than 3 months by newly diagnosed Graves' disease patients. Peripheral blood TCR sequencing and RNA sequencing compared persistent Graves' disease patients with newly diagnosed Graves' disease patients. The study took place in China and was registered as a clinical trial. A total of around 35 samples were covered by TCR sequencing, comprising around 13 persistent and roughly 20 newly diagnosed Graves' disease patients.

The meaning of the sample's time point label: newly diagnosed GD, antithyroid drugs for less than 3 months. For both TCR sequencing and RNA sequencing, RNA was extracted from PBMCs in TRIzol. Graves' disease was diagnosed according to American Thyroid Association guidelines. Patients for the study were recruited at an endocrinology department in Xi'an, China. From each patient, nine milliliters of peripheral blood was collected into an EDTA anticoagulant tube. Ficoll Paque Plus density gradient separation was used to isolate PBMCs, and no further T cell sorting was performed. RNA quality was checked with an Agilent 2100 Bioanalyzer and agarose gel, and concentration with a NanoDrop 2000. Counted from cysteine to phenylalanine, this CDR3 has 14 amino acids. The read is trimmed to its CDR3 DNA, 42 bases read in frame from base 1. CDR1 and CDR2 are read off the germline V gene as MNHNS and SASEGT. The trim is 6 bases for V and 0 bases for J, with a gap of 12 bases between the germline ends.

This clonotype came up many times. Its antigen remains unidentified. It has no much larger one-base neighbor in the sample; base qualities were not kept. Receptors were amplified or captured by multiplex PCR. TCRdb shows the sequencer as Illumina HiSeq 4000. iRepertoire HTBI primers and Arm-PCR amplification of CDR3 regions were used to construct TCR beta libraries. Gel purification was performed on PCR products prior to sequencing. The original methods were these. Across samples, about 63 TRBV and 13 to 15 TRBJ segments were identified and used for gene usage analysis of CDR3 amino acid clonotypes. COPE and FqMerger were used to merge filtered high-quality paired reads into contigs. BLAST was used to align contigs to IMGT TRBV, TRBD and TRBJ reference genes, and CDR3 was defined according to IMGT. Any clonotype with a frequency above 0.1% was counted as a highly expanded clone. Shannon entropy was used to measure repertoire diversity, and the Gini coefficient was used to measure V-J evenness. A clonotype found in more than one individual was treated as public. TCRdb trimmed public reads at Q25 via fastp, called clones via MiXCR and kept in-frame beta chains. CDR3 protein sequences are deduplicated, and each keeps its most common genes and DNA. TCRdb's processing, not the study's, gives the V and J calls here. The sample contains about 430,000 distinct CDR3 sequences, approximately 15% of them found a single time. The ten largest clones capture around 7.6% of the sample.

Findings and caveats that apply to the study as a whole: More public clonotypes were shared among persistent patients (under 3,000) than among newly diagnosed patients (just under 1,000). Because the primary lesion, thyroid tissue, could not be accessed, the study looked at peripheral blood alone. Sequencing and analysis were restricted to the TCR beta chain. TRBV28, TRBJ1-2 and TRBJ2-5 were preferentially used in persistent disease, while TRBV20-1 and TRBJ2-1 were favored in newly diagnosed disease. Compared with newly diagnosed patients, patients with persistent Graves' disease had lower TCR Shannon entropy and fewer highly expanded clones, which suggests clonal expansion. The small sample size was acknowledged by the authors as a limitation that may reduce accuracy.

This sample also belongs to another study, concerning T cells in Graves' hyperthyroidism and ophthalmopathy. The second source states: Stable Graves' hyperthyroidism was defined as the absence of progression to ophthalmopathy over 18 months of follow-up. Hyperthyroidism patients were aged 18 to 65 years and newly diagnosed, with disease duration of less than 2 months. Any patient with an uncontrolled infection, another autoimmune disease, pregnancy or lactation was excluded. Clinical symptoms, serum thyroxine and TRAb, thyroid ultrasound, and orbital computed tomography formed the basis for the diagnoses. For the first round of RT-PCR on the TCR CDR3, the HTBI primer set was used together with the Qiagen OneStep RT-PCR kit. Most expanded thyroid clonotypes (frequency above 0.001) were also detected in blood, suggesting blood repertoires may reflect thyroid immune responses. A 13 V-J signature model separated ophthalmopathy from stable hyperthyroidism, with about 90% sensitivity and 81.08% specificity in cross-validation and 80%/75% in testing. In validation, the model predicted progression to ophthalmopathy a median of roughly six months before onset, with roughly 70% sensitivity and roughly 73% specificity. TCR V-J signatures able to tell the groups apart were searched for in a discovery cohort of approximately 95 patients, of whom 40 to 45 had Graves' ophthalmopathy and more than 55 had stable Graves' hyperthyroidism. An independent validation cohort of about 20 hyperthyroidism patients and roughly 16 patients who later progressed to ophthalmopathy tested prospective prediction of ophthalmopathy. The 100 discovery patients were randomly split 7:3 into training and test sets. Thyroid tissue and blood T-cell repertoires from six Graves' hyperthyroidism patients were also compared in the study. After blood sampling, hyperthyroidism patients were treated with methimazole at a starting dose of 30 mg daily, and ophthalmopathy patients were treated with high-dose intravenous methylprednisolone. The libraries were constructed in a second round of multiplex PCR and then size-selected and purified. Sequencing of the libraries was done on an Illumina HiSeq2000 using paired-end 100 bp reads. SOAPnuke was used to process the raw data, throwing out any read that contained adapters or uncalled bases, had a mean Phred below 15, or lacked an exact constant-primer or identifier match. COPE v1.2.5 was used to merge high-quality paired reads, and clonotypes were defined as unique nucleotide sequences. MiTCR v1.1 was used to align the clonotypes against IMGT TRBV, TRBD and TRBJ reference segments. The analysis included only V-J combinations with a frequency above 0.0001, which together covered 99.2% of the repertoires. The TCS score was defined as F50 (clonal expansion) divided by E x V (chaos), with BLOSUM62-based TCRdist calculated between CDR3 peptides within each V-J. Welch's t-statistics and random forest reduced 500 to 550 V-J features to 10 to 15, which were used in a naive Bayes classifier (R e1071). No statistical method was used to fix the sample size in advance, and group allocation was not hidden from the investigators. The paper reports TCR Vbeta CDR3 sequencing of about 140 peripheral blood samples: under 45 ophthalmopathy, about 75 hyperthyroidism and 17 progressor patients.

This receptor was taken from a middle-aged woman with Graves disease. Donor details come from another sample of the same person, matched by shared clones. Here the chain combines TRBV6-1 and TRBJ2-7; TRBD2 is a weak D gene call, 6 bases matching. The sample in question was peripheral blood mononuclear cells (PBMCs), obtained at new diagnosis, from a patient treated with antithyroid drugs. Here the CDR3 is given as CASRQFGSSYEQYF. The DNA sequence reads TGTGCCAGCAGACAATTCGGGAGCTCCTACGAGCAGTACTTC.